Listed below are T cell receptor beta chains from one sample, sequenced in a study of beta chain features in type 1 diabetes. Assay: immunoSEQ multiplex PCR; the TCRdb copy retains only in-frame clones and omits some. Here the sample spans some 180,000 clones, about 13% being singletons. Sequenced: central memory CD4+ T cells from blood. The receptors were gathered from a woman aged 18 to 35 in good health. CDR3s include the opening cysteine and the closing phenylalanine or tryptophan. The D gene is left open where the match is weak. The size entry is marked missing in some rows and otherwise reads once, few, many or a size class.

cdr3_aa	cdr3_nt	d_call	clone_size	v_call	j_call
CASSLRRTSHYNEQFF	TGTGCCAGCAGCTTGCGTCGGACTAGCCATTACAATGAGCAGTTCTTC	TRBD2	few	TRBV5-6	TRBJ2-1
CASSLTSGSVEQFF	TGTGCCAGCAGTCTGACTAGCGGGAGTGTAGAGCAGTTCTTC	TRBD2	.	TRBV6-5	TRBJ2-1
CASSLQRGTYEQYF	TGTGCCAGCAGTTTACAGAGAGGGACCTACGAGCAGTACTTC	.	.	TRBV28	TRBJ2-7
CASSVVIGGAVYNEQFF	TGTGCCAGCAGCGTAGTCATCGGGGGAGCAGTCTACAATGAGCAGTTCTTC	.	many	TRBV9	TRBJ2-1
CASGDGRGYGYTF	TGTGCCAGCGGAGACGGCCGCGGGTATGGCTACACCTTC	.	.	TRBV27	TRBJ1-2
CASSVHTGGGELFF	TGTGCCAGCAGTGTCCATACAGGGGGCGGGGAGCTGTTTTTT	TRBD1	few	TRBV25-1	TRBJ2-2
CSVGRGGLAETQYF	TGCAGCGTGGGGAGAGGGGGTTTAGCAGAGACCCAGTACTTC	.	few	TRBV29-1	TRBJ2-5
CASSDSSGQSSYEQYF	TGTGCCAGCAGCGATAGTTCGGGACAGAGCTCCTACGAGCAGTACTTC	TRBD1	.	TRBV7-9	TRBJ2-7
CASSLGDRAEKLFF	TGCGCCAGCAGCTTGGGAGACAGGGCTGAAAAACTGTTTTTT	TRBD1	.	TRBV5-1	TRBJ1-4
CASSPRRTTTYEQYF	TGTGCCAGCTCACCACGTAGGACAACAACCTACGAGCAGTACTTC	.	many	TRBV18	TRBJ2-7